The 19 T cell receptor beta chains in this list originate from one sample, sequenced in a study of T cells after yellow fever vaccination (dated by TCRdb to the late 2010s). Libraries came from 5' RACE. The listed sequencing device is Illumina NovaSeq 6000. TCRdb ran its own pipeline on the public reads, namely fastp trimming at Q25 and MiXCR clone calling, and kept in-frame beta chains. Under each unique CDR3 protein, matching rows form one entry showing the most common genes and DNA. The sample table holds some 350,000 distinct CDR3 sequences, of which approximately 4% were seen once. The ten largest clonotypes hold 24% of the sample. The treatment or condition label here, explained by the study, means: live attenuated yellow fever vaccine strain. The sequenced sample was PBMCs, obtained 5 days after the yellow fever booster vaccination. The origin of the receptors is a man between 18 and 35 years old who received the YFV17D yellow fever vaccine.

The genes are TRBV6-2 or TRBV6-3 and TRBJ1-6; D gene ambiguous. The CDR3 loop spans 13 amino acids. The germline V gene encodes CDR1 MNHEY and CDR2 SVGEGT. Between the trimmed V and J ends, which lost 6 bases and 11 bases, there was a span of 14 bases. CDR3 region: CASRNDGNAPLHF. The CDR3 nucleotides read TGTGCCAGCAGGAACGACGGAAATGCACCCCTCCACTTT.

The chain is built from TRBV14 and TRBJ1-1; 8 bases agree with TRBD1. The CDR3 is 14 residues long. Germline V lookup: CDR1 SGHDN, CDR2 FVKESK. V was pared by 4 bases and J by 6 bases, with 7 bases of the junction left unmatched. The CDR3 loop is CASSPLRGPPEAFF. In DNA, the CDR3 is TGTGCCAGCAGCCCCCTCAGGGGGCCGCCTGAAGCTTTCTTT.

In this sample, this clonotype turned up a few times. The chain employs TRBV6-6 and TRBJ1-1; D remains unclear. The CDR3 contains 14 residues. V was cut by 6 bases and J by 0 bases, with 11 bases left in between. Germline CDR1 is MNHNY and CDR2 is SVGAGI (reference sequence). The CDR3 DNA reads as TGTGCCAGCAGCCTACAGAACGTGAACACTGAAGCTTTCTTT. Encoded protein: CASSLQNVNTEAFF.

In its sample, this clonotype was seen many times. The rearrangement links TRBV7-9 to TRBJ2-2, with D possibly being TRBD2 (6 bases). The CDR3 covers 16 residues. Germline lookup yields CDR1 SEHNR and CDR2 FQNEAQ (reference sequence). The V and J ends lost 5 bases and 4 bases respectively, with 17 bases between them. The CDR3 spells CASSILASGGTGELFF. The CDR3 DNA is TGTGCCAGCAGCATACTAGCTTCCGGTGGCACCGGGGAGCTGTTTTTT.

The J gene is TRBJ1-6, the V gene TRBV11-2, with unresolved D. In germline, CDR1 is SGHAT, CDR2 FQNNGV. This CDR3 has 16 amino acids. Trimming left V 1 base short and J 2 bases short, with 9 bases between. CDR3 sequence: CASSLVWGTYNSPLHF. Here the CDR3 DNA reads TGTGCCAGCAGCTTAGTTTGGGGAACCTATAATTCACCCCTCCACTTT.

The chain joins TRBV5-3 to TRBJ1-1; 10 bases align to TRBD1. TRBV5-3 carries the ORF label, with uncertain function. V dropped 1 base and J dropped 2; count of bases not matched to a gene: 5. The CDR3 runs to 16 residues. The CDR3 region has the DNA TGTGCCAGAAGCTTGAAAGGGACAGGGGTAAACACTGAAGCTTTCTTT. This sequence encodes CARSLKGTGVNTEAFF.

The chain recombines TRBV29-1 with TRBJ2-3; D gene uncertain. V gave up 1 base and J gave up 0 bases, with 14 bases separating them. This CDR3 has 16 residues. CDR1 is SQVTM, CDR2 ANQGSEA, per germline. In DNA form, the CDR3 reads TGCAGCGTTGAAGGGAAGGATGAGTTTAGCACAGATACGCAGTATTTT. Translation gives CSVEGKDEFSTDTQYF.

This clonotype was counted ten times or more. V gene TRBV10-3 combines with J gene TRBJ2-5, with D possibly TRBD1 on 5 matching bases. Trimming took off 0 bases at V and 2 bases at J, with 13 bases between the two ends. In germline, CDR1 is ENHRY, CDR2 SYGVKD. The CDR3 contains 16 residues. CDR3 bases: TGTGCCATCAGTGAGTCGATATCCCAGGGACAAGAGACCCAGTACTTC. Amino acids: CAISESISQGQETQYF.

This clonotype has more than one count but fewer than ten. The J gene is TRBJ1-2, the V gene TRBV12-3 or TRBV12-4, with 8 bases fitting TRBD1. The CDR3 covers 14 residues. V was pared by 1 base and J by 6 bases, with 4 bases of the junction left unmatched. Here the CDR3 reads CASSLGTGIHGYTF. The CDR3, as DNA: TGTGCCAGCAGTTTAGGGACAGGGATTCATGGCTACACCTTC.

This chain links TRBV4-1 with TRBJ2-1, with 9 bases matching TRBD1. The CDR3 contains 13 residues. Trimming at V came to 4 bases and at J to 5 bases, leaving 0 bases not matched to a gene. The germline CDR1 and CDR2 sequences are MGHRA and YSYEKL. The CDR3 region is CASSRDRDNEQFF. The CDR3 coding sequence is TGCGCCAGCAGCCGGGACAGGGACAATGAGCAGTTCTTC.

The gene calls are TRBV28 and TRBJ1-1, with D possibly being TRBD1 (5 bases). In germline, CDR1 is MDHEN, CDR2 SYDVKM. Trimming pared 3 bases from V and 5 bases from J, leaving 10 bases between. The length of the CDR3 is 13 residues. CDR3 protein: CASSLQGVTEAFF. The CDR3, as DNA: TGTGCCAGCAGTTTGCAGGGAGTGACTGAAGCTTTCTTT. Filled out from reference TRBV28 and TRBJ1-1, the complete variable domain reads DVKVTQSSRYLVKRTGEKVFLECVQDMDHENMFWYRQDPGLGLRLIYFSYDVKMKEKGDIPEGYSVSREKKERFSLILESASTNQTSMYLCASSLQGVTEAFFGQGTRLTVV.

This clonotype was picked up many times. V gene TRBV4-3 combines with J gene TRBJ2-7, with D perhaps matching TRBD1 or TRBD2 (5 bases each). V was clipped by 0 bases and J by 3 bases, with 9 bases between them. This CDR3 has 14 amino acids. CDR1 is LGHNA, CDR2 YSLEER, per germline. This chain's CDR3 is CASSQEWDGYEQYF. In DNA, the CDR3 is TGCGCCAGCAGCCAAGAGTGGGACGGCTACGAGCAGTACTTC.

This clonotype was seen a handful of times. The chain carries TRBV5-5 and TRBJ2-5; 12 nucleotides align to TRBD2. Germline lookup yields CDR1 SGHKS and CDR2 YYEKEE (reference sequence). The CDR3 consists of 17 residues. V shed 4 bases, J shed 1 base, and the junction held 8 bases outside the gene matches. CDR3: CASSITLAGGSQETQYF. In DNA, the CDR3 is TGTGCCAGCAGCATAACCCTAGCGGGGGGGAGCCAAGAGACCCAGTACTTC.

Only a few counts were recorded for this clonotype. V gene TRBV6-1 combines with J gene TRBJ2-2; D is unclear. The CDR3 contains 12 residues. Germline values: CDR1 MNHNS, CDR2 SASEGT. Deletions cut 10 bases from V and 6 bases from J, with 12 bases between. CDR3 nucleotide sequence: TGTGCCACCTTCGTGCTCCCCGGGGAGCTGTTTTTT. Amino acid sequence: CATFVLPGELFF.

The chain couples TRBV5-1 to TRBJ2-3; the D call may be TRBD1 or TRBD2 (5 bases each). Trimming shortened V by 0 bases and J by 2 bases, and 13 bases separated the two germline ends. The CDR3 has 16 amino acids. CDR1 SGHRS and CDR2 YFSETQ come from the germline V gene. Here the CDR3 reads CASSLGLGGFTDTQYF. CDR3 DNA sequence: TGCGCCAGCAGCTTGGGCCTTGGGGGATTCACAGATACGCAGTATTTT.

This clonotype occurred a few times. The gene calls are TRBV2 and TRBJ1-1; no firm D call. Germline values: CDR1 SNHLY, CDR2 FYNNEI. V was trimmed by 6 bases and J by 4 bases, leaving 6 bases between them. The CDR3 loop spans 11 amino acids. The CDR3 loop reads CASSEITEAFF. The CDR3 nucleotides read TGTGCCAGCAGCGAAATCACTGAAGCTTTCTTT.

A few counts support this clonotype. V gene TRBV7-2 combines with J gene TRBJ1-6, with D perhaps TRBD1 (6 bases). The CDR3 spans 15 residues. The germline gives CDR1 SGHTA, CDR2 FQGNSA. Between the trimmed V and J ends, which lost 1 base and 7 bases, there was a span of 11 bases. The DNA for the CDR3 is TGTGCCAGCAGCTTAGTCGGGGGCGGCAATTCACCCCTCCACTTT. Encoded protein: CASSLVGGGNSPLHF.

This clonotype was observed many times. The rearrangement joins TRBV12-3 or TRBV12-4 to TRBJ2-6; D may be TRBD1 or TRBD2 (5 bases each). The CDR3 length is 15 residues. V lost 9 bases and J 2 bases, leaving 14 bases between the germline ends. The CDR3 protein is CASAARGTGANVLTF. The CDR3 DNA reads TGTGCCAGTGCCGCGAGGGGCACTGGGGCCAACGTCCTGACTTTC.

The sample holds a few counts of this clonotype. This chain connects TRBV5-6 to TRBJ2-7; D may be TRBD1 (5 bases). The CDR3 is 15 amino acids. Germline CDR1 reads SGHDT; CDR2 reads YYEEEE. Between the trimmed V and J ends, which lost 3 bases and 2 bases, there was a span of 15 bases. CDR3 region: CASSSPSRDPYEQYV. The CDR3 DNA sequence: TGTGCCAGCAGCTCGCCGAGCAGGGATCCCTACGAGCAGTACGTC.